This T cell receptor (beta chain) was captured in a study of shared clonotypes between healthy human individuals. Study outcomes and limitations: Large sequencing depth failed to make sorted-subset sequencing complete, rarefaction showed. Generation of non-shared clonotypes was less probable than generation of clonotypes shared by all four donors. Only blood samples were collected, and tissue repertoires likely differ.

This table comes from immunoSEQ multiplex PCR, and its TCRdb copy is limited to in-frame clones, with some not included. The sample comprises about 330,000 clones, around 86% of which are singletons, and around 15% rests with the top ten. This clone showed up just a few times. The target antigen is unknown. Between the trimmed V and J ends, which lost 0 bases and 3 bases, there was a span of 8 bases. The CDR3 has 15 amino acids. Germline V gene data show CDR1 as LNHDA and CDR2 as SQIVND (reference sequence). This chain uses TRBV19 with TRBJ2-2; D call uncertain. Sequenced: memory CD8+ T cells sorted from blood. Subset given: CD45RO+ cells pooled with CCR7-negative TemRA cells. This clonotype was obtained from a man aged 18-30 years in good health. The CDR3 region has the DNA TGTGCCAGTAGTATAGATAACTCCCACACCGGGGAGCTGTTTTTT. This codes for CASSIDNSHTGELFF.